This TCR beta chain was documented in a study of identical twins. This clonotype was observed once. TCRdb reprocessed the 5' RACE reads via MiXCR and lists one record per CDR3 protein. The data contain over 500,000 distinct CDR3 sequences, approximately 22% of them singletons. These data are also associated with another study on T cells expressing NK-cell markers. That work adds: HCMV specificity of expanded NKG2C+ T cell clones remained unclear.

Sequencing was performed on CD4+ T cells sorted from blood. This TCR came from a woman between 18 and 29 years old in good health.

The CDR3 here is CASSPRTPPGTPFNYGYTF. The CDR3 region has the DNA TGTGCCAGCAGCCCGCGCACTCCGCCCGGGACACCTTTTAACTATGGCTACACCTTC. The chain links TRBV5-6 to TRBJ1-2; D might be TRBD1 (6 bases). V was cut by 4 bases and J by 1 base, with 26 bases left in between. This CDR3 has 19 amino acids. Per the germline V gene, CDR1 is SGHDT and CDR2 is YYEEEE.